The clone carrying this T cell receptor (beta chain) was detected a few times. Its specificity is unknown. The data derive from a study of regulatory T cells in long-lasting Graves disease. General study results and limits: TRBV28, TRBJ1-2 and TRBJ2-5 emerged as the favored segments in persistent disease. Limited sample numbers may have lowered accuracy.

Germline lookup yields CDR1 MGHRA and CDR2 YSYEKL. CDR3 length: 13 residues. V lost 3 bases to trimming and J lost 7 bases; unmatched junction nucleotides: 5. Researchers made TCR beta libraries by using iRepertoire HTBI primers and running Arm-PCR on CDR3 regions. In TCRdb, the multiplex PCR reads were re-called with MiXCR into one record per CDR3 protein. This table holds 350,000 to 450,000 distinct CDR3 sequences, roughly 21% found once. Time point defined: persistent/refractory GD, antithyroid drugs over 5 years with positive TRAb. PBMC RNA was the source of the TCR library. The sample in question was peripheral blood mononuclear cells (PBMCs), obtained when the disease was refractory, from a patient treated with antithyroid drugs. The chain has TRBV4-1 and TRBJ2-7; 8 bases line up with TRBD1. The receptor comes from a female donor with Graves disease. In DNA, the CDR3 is TGCGCCAGCAGCCAGGCAGGGGGCAGGGAGCAGTACTTC. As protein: CASSQAGGREQYF.